This entry is about one T cell receptor beta chain. Its specificity is unknown. The sample originates from a study of graft-versus-host responses after intestinal transplantation. The overall study: Grafts were multivisceral, liver-intestinal, or isolated intestinal. Tacrolimus and steroids were given for roughly 3 years to all recipients after anti-thymocyte globulin induction.

In germline, CDR1 is MDHEN, CDR2 SYDVKM. The CDR3 totals 16 residues. The J segment lost 0 bases and the V segment lost 3 bases, leaving 5 bases of the junction unmatched. Using immunoSEQ multiplex PCR, the repertoire was profiled, and TCRdb retains in-frame clones only, with some absent. The sample lists 130,000 to 150,000 clones; 85% to 95% were seen once. Points from the study as a whole: The marrow of recipients harbored GvH clones, and ileum or blood showed some of them first. Circulating GvH clone levels at their peak were associated with HvG declines (early post-transplant).

The material sequenced was unstimulated CD4+ T cells sorted from spleen or lymph node cells, taken before intestinal transplant. The clonotype originates from a human donor who received an intestinal transplant. This rearrangement joins TRBV28 to TRBJ2-3; 8 nucleotides match TRBD1. CDR3 sequence: CASSLLTGGSTDTQYF. CDR3 coding DNA: TGTGCCAGCAGTTTGCTAACAGGGGGGAGCACAGATACGCAGTATTTT. The full variable domain, rest sourced from reference TRBV28 and TRBJ2-3, is DVKVTQSSRYLVKRTGEKVFLECVQDMDHENMFWYRQDPGLGLRLIYFSYDVKMKEKGDIPEGYSVSREKKERFSLILESASTNQTSMYLCASSLLTGGSTDTQYFGPGTRLTVL.